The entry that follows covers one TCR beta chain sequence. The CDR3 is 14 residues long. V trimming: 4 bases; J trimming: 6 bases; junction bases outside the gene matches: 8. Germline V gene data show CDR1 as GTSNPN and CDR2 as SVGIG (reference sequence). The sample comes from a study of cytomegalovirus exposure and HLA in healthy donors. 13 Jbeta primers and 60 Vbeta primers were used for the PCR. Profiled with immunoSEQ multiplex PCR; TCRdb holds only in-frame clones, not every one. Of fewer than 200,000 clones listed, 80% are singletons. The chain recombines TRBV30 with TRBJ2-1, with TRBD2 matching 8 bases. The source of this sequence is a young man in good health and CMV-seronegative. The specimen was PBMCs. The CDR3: CAWNAGLVLNEQFF. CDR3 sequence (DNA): TGTGCCTGGAACGCGGGACTAGTGCTCAATGAGCAGTTCTTC.